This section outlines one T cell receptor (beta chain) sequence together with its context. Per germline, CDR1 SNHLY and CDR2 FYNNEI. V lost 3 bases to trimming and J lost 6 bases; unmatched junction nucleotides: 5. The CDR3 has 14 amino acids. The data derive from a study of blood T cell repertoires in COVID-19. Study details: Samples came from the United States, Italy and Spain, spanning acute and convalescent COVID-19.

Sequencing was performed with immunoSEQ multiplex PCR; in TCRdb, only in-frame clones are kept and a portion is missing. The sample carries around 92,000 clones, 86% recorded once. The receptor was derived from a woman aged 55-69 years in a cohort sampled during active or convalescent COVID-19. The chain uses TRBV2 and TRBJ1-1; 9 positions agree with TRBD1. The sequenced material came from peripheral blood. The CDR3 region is CASSDDRGIAEAFF. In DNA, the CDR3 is TGTGCCAGCAGTGACGACAGGGGGATCGCTGAAGCTTTCTTT. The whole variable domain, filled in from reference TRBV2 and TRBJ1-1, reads EPEVTQTPSHQVTQMGQEVILRCVPISNHLYFYWYRQILGQKVEFLVSFYNNEISEKSEIFDDQFSVERPDGSNFTLKIRSTKLEDSAMYFCASSDDRGIAEAFFGQGTRLTVV.